Sequencing of this T cell receptor (beta chain) was carried out in a study of T-cell memory formation after mild COVID-19. General study results and limits: Clones which contracted sat mainly in CM and EM if CD4+, and in EMRA if CD8+.

TCRdb recomputed calls from the 5' RACE reads with MiXCR, one row per CDR3 protein. Here the sample spans about 560,000 distinct CDR3 sequences, roughly a fifth being singletons. In this sample, this clonotype turned up a few times. Its specificity is not known. The clonotype originates from an adult woman who had mild COVID-19 (a few samples of this study predate the infection). Cell type and time point are not known. The sample taken for sequencing was PBMCs or a T cell subset sorted from them (not recorded which).

CDR3 loop: CASSLAFHSVDSPLHF. As DNA, the CDR3 is TGTGCCAGCAGTTTGGCTTTCCACTCGGTGGATTCACCCCTCCACTTT. The gene calls are TRBV12-3 or TRBV12-4 and TRBJ1-6; D ambiguous. The CDR3 is 16 residues long. Trimming removed 3 bases at V and 8 bases at J, with 17 bases between.